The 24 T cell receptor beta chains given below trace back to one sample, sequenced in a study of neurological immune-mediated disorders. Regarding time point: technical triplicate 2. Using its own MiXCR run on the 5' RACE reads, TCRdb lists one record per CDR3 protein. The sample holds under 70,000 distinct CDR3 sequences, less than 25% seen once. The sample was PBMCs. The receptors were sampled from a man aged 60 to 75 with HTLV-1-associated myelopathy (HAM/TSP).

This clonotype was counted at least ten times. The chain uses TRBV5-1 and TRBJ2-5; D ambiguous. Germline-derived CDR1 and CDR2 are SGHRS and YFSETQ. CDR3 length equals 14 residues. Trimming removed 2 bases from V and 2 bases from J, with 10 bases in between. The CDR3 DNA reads TGCGCCAGCAGCTTAGCAGGATTACAAGAGACCCAGTACTTC. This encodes CASSLAGLQETQYF.

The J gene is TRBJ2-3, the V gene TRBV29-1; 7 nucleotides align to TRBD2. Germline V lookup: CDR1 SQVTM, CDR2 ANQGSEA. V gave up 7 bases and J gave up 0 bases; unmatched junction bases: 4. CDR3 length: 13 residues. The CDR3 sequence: CSAAGDSTDTQYF. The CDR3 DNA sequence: TGCAGCGCCGCGGGGGATAGCACAGATACGCAGTATTTT.

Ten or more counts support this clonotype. CDR3 region: CASSYKATEAFF. In DNA form, the CDR3 reads TGTGCCAGCAGTTACAAGGCGACTGAAGCTTTCTTT. The chain has TRBV6-6 and TRBJ1-1; D is unclear. CDR1 is MNHNY and CDR2 is SVGAGI in the germline V gene (reference sequence). There are 12 residues in the CDR3. V lost 2 bases and J lost 5, with 6 bases in between.

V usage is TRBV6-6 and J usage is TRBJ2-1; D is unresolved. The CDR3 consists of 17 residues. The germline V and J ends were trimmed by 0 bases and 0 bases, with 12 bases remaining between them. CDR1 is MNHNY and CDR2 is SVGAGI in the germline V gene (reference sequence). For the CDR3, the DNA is TGTGCCAGCAGTTACTCCATAGGAGAGAGCTCCTACAATGAGCAGTTCTTC. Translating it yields CASSYSIGESSYNEQFF.

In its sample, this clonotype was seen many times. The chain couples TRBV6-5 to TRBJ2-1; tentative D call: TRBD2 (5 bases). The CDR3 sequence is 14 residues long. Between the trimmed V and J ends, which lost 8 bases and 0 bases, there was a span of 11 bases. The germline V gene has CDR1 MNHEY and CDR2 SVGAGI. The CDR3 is CASAEAVSYNEQFF. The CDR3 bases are TGTGCCAGCGCGGAGGCTGTCTCCTACAATGAGCAGTTCTTC.

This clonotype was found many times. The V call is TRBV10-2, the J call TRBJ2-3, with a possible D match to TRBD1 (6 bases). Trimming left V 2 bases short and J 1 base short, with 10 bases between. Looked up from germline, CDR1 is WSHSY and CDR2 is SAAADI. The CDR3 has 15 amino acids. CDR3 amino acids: CASSEPSGGTDTQYF. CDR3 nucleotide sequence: TGCGCCAGCAGTGAGCCCTCAGGGGGCACAGATACGCAGTATTTT.

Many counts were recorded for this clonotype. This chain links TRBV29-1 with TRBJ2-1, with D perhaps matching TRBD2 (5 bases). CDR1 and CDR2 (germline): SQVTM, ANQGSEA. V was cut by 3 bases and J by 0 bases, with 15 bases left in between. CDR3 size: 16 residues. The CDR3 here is CSVEDGRGNSYNEQFF. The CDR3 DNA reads TGCAGCGTTGAGGACGGAAGAGGGAACTCCTACAATGAGCAGTTCTTC.

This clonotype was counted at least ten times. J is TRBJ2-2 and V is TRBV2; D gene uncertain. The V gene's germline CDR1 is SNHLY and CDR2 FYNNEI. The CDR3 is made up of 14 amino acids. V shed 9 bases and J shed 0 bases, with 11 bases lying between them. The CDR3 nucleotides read TGTGCCAGTAAAATAACAGCGAACACCGGGGAGCTGTTTTTT. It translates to CASKITANTGELFF.

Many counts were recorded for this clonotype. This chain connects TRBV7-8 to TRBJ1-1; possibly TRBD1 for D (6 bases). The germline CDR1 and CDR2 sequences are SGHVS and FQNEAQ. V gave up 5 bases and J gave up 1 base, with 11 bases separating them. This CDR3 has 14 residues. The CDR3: CASSTQTGNTEAFF. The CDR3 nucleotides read TGTGCCAGCAGCACTCAGACAGGGAACACTGAAGCTTTCTTT.

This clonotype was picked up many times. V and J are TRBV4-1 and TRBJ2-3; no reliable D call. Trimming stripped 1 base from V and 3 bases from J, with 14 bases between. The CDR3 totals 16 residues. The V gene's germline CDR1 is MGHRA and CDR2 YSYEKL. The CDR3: CASSQVRQAETDTQYF. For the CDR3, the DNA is TGCGCCAGCAGCCAAGTTCGGCAGGCGGAAACAGATACGCAGTATTTT.

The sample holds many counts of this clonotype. The CDR3 region is CASSLLRAGREAFF. CDR3 nucleotides: TGTGCCAGCAGCCTCCTAAGGGCGGGGAGGGAGGCTTTCTTT. V gene TRBV7-2 combines with J gene TRBJ1-1; D not certain. There are 14 residues in the CDR3. V lost 5 bases and J lost 11, with 21 bases in between. Germline loops: CDR1 SGHTA, CDR2 FQGNSA.

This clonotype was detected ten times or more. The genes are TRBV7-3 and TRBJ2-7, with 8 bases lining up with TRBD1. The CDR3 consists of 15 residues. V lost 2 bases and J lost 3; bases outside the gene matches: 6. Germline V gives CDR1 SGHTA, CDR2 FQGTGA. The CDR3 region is CASSLGHGQGYEQYF. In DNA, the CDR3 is TGTGCCAGCAGCTTAGGGCATGGACAGGGCTACGAGCAGTACTTC.

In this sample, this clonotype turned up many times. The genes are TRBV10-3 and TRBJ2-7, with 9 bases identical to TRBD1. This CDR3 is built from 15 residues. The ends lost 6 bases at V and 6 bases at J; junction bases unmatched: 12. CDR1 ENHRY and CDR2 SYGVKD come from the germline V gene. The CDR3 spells CAIRGAGTGQSEQYF. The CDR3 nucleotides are TGTGCCATCAGGGGGGCCGGGACAGGGCAATCCGAGCAGTACTTC.

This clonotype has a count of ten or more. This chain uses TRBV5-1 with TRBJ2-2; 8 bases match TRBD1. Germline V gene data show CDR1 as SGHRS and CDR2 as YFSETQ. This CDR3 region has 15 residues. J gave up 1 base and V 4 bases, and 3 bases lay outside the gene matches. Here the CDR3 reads CASSTGTGNTGELFF. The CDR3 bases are TGCGCCAGCAGCACCGGGACAGGGAACACCGGGGAGCTGTTTTTT.

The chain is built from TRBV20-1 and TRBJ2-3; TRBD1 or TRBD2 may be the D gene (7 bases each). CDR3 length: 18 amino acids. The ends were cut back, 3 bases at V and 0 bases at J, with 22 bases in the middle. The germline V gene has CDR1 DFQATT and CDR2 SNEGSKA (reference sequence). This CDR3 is CSARRGREPLLSTDTQYF. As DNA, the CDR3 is TGCAGTGCTAGGAGGGGGCGGGAGCCCCTTCTTAGCACAGATACGCAGTATTTT.

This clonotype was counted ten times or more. Here the CDR3 reads CASSAMGQGSFAEAFF. The DNA of the CDR3 is TGTGCCAGCAGTGCCATGGGACAGGGGTCCTTTGCTGAAGCTTTCTTT. The chain couples TRBV28 to TRBJ1-1; 10 bases map to TRBD1. The length of the CDR3 is 16 residues. J lost 6 bases, V lost 5 bases, and 12 bases had no gene match. The V gene's germline CDR1 is MDHEN and CDR2 SYDVKM.

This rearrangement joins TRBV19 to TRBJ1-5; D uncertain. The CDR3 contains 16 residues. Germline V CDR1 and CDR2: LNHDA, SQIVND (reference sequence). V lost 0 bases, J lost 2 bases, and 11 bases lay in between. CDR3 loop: CASSIDQMWRNQPQHF. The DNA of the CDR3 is TGTGCCAGTAGTATAGATCAAATGTGGCGCAATCAGCCCCAGCATTTT. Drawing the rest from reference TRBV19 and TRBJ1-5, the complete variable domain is DGGITQSPKYLFRKEGQNVTLSCEQNLNHDAMYWYRQDPGQGLRLIYYSQIVNDFQKGDIAEGYSVSREKKESFPLTVTSAQKNPTAFYLCASSIDQMWRNQPQHFGDGTRLSIL.

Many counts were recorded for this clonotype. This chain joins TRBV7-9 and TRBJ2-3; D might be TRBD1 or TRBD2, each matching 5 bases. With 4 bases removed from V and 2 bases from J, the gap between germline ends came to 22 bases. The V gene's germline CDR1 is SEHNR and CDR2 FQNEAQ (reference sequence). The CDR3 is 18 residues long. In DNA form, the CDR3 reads TGTGCCAGCAGCTCTTTTGCCCGAGGGGTGATAGTCACAGATACGCAGTATTTT. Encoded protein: CASSSFARGVIVTDTQYF.

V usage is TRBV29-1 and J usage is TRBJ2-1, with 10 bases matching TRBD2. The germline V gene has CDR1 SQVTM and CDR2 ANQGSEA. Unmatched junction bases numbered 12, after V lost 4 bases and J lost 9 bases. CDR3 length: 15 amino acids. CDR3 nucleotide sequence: TGCAGCGTTGGTTTCTGGCTAGCGGGAGTGGGTGAGCAGTTCTTC. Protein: CSVGFWLAGVGEQFF.

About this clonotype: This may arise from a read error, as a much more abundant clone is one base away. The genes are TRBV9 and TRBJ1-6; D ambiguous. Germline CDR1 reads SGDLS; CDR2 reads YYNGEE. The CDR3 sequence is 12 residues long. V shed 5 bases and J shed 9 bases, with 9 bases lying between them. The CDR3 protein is CASRSWGSPLHF. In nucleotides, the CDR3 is TGTGCCAGCAGGTCGTGGGGTTCACCCCTCCACTTT.

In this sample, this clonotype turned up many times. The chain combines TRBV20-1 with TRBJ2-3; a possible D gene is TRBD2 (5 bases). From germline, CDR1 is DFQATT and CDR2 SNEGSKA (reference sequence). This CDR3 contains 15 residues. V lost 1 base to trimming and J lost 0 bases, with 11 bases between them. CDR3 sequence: CSARGPGSSTDTQYF. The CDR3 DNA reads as TGCAGTGCTAGAGGGCCGGGGAGTAGCACAGATACGCAGTATTTT.

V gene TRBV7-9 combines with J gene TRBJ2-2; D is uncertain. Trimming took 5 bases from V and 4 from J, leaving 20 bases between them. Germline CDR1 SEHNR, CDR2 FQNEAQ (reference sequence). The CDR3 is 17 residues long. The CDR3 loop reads CASSQYGWLGGTGELFF. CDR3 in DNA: TGTGCCAGCAGCCAATACGGATGGTTGGGTGGCACCGGGGAGCTGTTTTTT.

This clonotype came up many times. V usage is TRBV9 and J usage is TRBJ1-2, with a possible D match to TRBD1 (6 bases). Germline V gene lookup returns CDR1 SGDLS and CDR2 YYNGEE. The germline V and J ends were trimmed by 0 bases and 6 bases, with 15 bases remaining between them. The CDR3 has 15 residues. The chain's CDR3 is CASSVGNRAVDGYTF. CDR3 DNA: TGTGCCAGCAGCGTAGGGAACAGGGCGGTCGATGGCTACACCTTC. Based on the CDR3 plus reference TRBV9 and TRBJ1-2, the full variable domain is DSGVTQTPKHLITATGQRVTLRCSPRSGDLSVYWYQQSLDQGLQFLIQYYNGEERAKGNILERFSAQQFPDLHSELNLSSLELGDSALYFCASSVGNRAVDGYTFGSGTRLTVV.

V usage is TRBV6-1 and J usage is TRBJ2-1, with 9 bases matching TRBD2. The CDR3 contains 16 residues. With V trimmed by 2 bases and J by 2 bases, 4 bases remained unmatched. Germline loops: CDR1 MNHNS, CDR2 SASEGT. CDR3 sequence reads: CASSEKTSGPYNEQFF. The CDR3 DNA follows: TGTGCCAGCAGTGAAAAGACTAGCGGACCCTACAATGAGCAGTTCTTC.